These 30 T cell receptor beta chains originate from one sample sequenced in a study of shared clonotypes between healthy human individuals. The assay was immunoSEQ multiplex PCR, and TCRdb's table has in-frame clones only and misses some. Of about 2.1 million clones in the sample, about 93% were seen once. CD45RO-negative cells were positively selected for CCR7, leaving out terminally differentiated effector memory CD45RA+ cells. Sequencing was carried out using naive CD8+ T cells from PBMCs. The receptors shown here come from a man aged 18 to 30 in good health. Some clones in this sample may be carry-over from other donors' samples.

This clone was seen just once. The chain combines TRBV28 with TRBJ2-2; TRBD2 aligns across 9 bases. Germline V lookup: CDR1 MDHEN, CDR2 SYDVKM. Trimming took 2 bases from V and 7 from J; bases not matched to a gene: 5. The CDR3 has 15 amino acids. The CDR3 DNA is TGTGCCAGCAGTTTAGAAGCGGGAGGTTACGGGGAGCTGTTTTTT. Translation gives CASSLEAGGYGELFF.

The rearrangement links TRBV5-3 to TRBJ2-3, with TRBD2 matching over 8 bases. TRBV5-3 is annotated as an ORF whose role is uncertain. J lost 2 bases, V lost 4 bases, and 9 bases had no gene match. There are 16 residues in the CDR3. The CDR3 spells CARSHTSGSNTDTQYF. In DNA form, the CDR3 reads TGTGCCAGAAGCCATACCAGCGGGAGCAACACAGATACGCAGTATTTT.

The CDR3, as DNA: TGCGCCAGCAGCCAACACCGGGACAGCAATTCACCCCTCCACTTT. This gives the protein CASSQHRDSNSPLHF. V is TRBV4-1 and J is TRBJ1-6, with 7 bases aligning to TRBD1. After removal of 2 bases from V and 7 bases from J, the junction contained 5 bases not matched to a gene. This CDR3 has 15 residues. CDR1 MGHRA and CDR2 YSYEKL come from the germline V gene.

The J gene is TRBJ2-1, the V gene TRBV5-1; 15 bases fit TRBD2. Trimming at V came to 4 bases and at J to 3 bases, leaving 8 bases not matched to a gene. The CDR3 spans 18 residues. CDR1 and CDR2 (germline): SGHRS, YFSETQ. The CDR3 DNA reads as TGCGCCAGCAGCCTTGGACTAGCGGGAGGGACCTTCTACAATGAGCAGTTCTTC. Amino acid sequence: CASSLGLAGGTFYNEQFF.

This clone was counted a single time. V and J are TRBV28 and TRBJ2-5; possibly TRBD2 for D (6 bases). Germline V CDR1 and CDR2: MDHEN, SYDVKM. The V end lost 3 bases, the J end lost 4 bases, and 12 bases lay between the germline ends. The CDR3 runs to 14 residues. CDR3 region: CASSFGGPRETQYF. The CDR3 DNA sequence: TGTGCCAGCAGTTTCGGGGGTCCGCGAGAGACCCAGTACTTC. Full variable domain (outside the CDR3, taken from reference TRBV28 and TRBJ2-5): DVKVTQSSRYLVKRTGEKVFLECVQDMDHENMFWYRQDPGLGLRLIYFSYDVKMKEKGDIPEGYSVSREKKERFSLILESASTNQTSMYLCASSFGGPRETQYFGPGTRLLVL.

Remarks on this clone: Other DNA sequences of this sample code for an identical CDR3. The chain has TRBV28 and TRBJ2-7; 9 bases line up with TRBD2. The length of the CDR3 is 14 residues. The germline gives CDR1 MDHEN, CDR2 SYDVKM. The junction had 5 bases not matched to a gene; V was cut back by 3 bases and J by 5 bases. This CDR3 reads CASSFAGGPDEQYF. In nucleotides, the CDR3 is TGTGCCAGCAGTTTCGCGGGAGGGCCTGACGAGCAGTACTTC.

This sequence joins TRBV9 and TRBJ2-7, with D perhaps matching TRBD1 (6 bases). This CDR3 has 14 residues. Trimming cost V 4 bases and J 4 bases, with 15 bases left between them. Germline CDR1 is SGDLS and CDR2 is YYNGEE. CDR3: CASSLGTMGYEQYF. CDR3 DNA sequence: TGTGCCAGCAGCTTAGGGACAATGGGGTACGAGCAGTACTTC.

This clone was seen once. Other DNA sequences from this sample encode an identical CDR3 as well. The CDR3 loop is CASSQAGSSYNEQFF. DNA of the CDR3: TGCGCCAGCAGCCAAGCGGGATCATCCTACAATGAGCAGTTCTTC. V and J are TRBV4-3 and TRBJ2-1; D perhaps matches TRBD2 (5 bases). Germline CDR1 reads LGHNA; CDR2 reads YSLEER. The CDR3 loop spans 15 amino acids. Trimming cost V 1 base and J 1 base, with 8 bases left between them.

This clone is a singleton in its sample. The rearrangement joins TRBV27 to TRBJ1-2; 7 bases fit TRBD1. V lost 6 bases to trimming and J lost 3 bases; unmatched junction nucleotides: 10. CDR1 is MNHEY and CDR2 is SMNVEV in the germline V gene (reference sequence). This CDR3 comprises 15 residues. This chain's CDR3 is CASSLDRASHYGYTF. The CDR3, as DNA: TGTGCCAGCAGCCTCGACAGGGCCTCTCACTATGGCTACACCTTC.

The V call is TRBV27, the J call TRBJ2-7; TRBD2 aligns across 8 bases. CDR3 length equals 13 residues. The V gene end was trimmed by 8 bases and the J gene end by 4 bases; junction bases not matched to a gene: 7. CDR1 is MNHEY and CDR2 is SMNVEV in the germline V gene (reference sequence). The CDR3 DNA reads as TGTGCCAGCGGAGGGCTAGCGGGTTACGAGCAGTACTTC. Residues: CASGGLAGYEQYF.

V and J are TRBV7-9 and TRBJ2-1, with 8 bases that match TRBD2. Looked up from germline, CDR1 is SEHNR and CDR2 is FQNEAQ (reference sequence). The CDR3 runs 17 residues. Trimming removed 0 bases from V and 4 bases from J; junction bases left unmatched: 8. CDR3 nucleotides: TGTGCCAGCAGCTTAGCAGGAGCGGGGGCGCTGTACAATGAGCAGTTCTTC. Translation: CASSLAGAGALYNEQFF.

About this clone itself: The same CDR3 arises from other DNA sequences in this sample as well. J is TRBJ2-3 and V is TRBV15; D is uncertain. V shed 1 base and J shed 4 bases, with 6 bases lying between them. The germline gives CDR1 LNHNV, CDR2 YYDKDF (reference sequence). CDR3 length: 13 amino acids. The chain's CDR3 is CATSRGSADTQYF. CDR3 nucleotides: TGTGCCACCAGCAGAGGGTCCGCAGATACGCAGTATTTT.

This clone came up a few times. This same CDR3 is encoded by further DNA sequences in the sample. CDR3 region: CASSLWSMNTEAFF. The CDR3 bases are TGCGCCAGCAGCTTGTGGAGTATGAACACTGAAGCTTTCTTT. The V and J genes are TRBV5-1 and TRBJ1-1; D unresolved. Deletions cut 1 base from V and 0 bases from J, with 7 bases between. The CDR3 is made up of 14 amino acids. Germline CDR1 is SGHRS and CDR2 is YFSETQ. Using reference TRBV5-1 and TRBJ1-1 for the parts outside the CDR3, the full variable domain is KAGVTQTPRYLIKTRGQQVTLSCSPISGHRSVSWYQQTPGQGLQFLFEYFSETQRNKGNFPGRFSGRQFSNSRSEMNVSTLELGDSALYLCASSLWSMNTEAFFGQGTRLTVV.

This clone was counted once. V gene TRBV7-9 combines with J gene TRBJ1-1, with D unclear. The CDR3 is 12 residues long. V was shortened by 5 bases and J by 11 bases, with 15 bases between the two germline ends. The germline V gene has CDR1 SEHNR and CDR2 FQNEAQ (reference sequence). The CDR3 spells CASSPTSVDAFF. In nucleotides, the CDR3 is TGTGCCAGCAGCCCGACCTCGGTAGACGCTTTCTTT.

The gene calls are TRBV9 and TRBJ2-1, with D unclear. CDR3 length: 13 residues. Between the trimmed V and J ends, which lost 4 bases and 5 bases, there was a span of 10 bases. Germline CDR1 SGDLS, CDR2 YYNGEE. The CDR3 region has the DNA TGTGCCAGCAGCCAGCCTCCTGACAATGAGCAGTTCTTC. This translates into CASSQPPDNEQFF.

The gene calls are TRBV4-1 and TRBJ2-7; TRBD2 aligns across 9 bases. Germline V gene lookup returns CDR1 MGHRA and CDR2 YSYEKL. The CDR3 runs 16 residues. V lost 4 bases to trimming and J lost 0 bases; unmatched junction nucleotides: 7. Written as DNA, the CDR3 is TGCGCCAGCAGCCCACCTTGGACTAGCGTCTCCTACGAGCAGTACTTC. Its translation is CASSPPWTSVSYEQYF.

This clone was recorded only once. The DNA of the CDR3 is TGTGCCAGCAGAGATCTTGCAGGAGGACTGGGCTACACCTTC. Translation: CASRDLAGGLGYTF. The chain couples TRBV28 to TRBJ1-2; D call uncertain. This CDR3 region has 14 residues. V gave up 6 bases and J gave up 8 bases, with 19 bases separating them. Looked up from germline, CDR1 is MDHEN and CDR2 is SYDVKM.

The chain is built from TRBV19 and TRBJ2-7, with no clear D. The CDR3 sequence is 13 residues long. Germline V gives CDR1 LNHDA, CDR2 SQIVND (reference sequence). Trimming stripped 5 bases from V and 4 bases from J, with 12 bases between. In nucleotides, the CDR3 is TGTGCCAGTAGTTTCGGACCCACTTACGAGCAGTACTTC. It yields the protein CASSFGPTYEQYF.

The V call is TRBV5-1, the J call TRBJ1-5, with D uncertain. The CDR3 is made up of 15 amino acids. Germline CDR1 is SGHRS and CDR2 is YFSETQ. V lost 0 bases, J lost 1 base, and 8 bases lay in between. This chain's CDR3 is CASSLGKGSNQPQHF. The DNA for the CDR3 is TGCGCCAGCAGCTTGGGGAAAGGCAGCAATCAGCCCCAGCATTTT.

This sequence joins TRBV5-1 and TRBJ2-7; 9 bases map to TRBD1. This CDR3 spans 15 amino acids. The J segment lost 2 bases and the V segment lost 4 bases, leaving 7 bases of the junction unmatched. Germline CDR1 is SGHRS and CDR2 is YFSETQ. Written as DNA, the CDR3 is TGCGCCAGCAGCACGTGGACAGGGGAGGCCTACGAGCAGTACTTC. It is translated as CASSTWTGEAYEQYF.

A single count supports this clone. This rearrangement joins TRBV15 to TRBJ1-2, with 7 bases that match TRBD1. The J segment lost 7 bases and the V segment lost 5 bases, leaving 7 bases of the junction unmatched. The CDR3 extends over 13 amino acids. Germline V gives CDR1 LNHNV, CDR2 YYDKDF (reference sequence). The CDR3 sequence: CATSGRQGPGYTF. The CDR3 DNA reads as TGTGCCACCAGCGGCCGACAGGGACCTGGCTACACCTTC.

The chain employs TRBV6-1 and TRBJ2-5; D is unresolved. The germline CDR1 and CDR2 sequences are MNHNS and SASEGT. The CDR3 covers 10 residues. V lost 8 bases to trimming and J lost 5 bases, with 6 bases between them. The CDR3 DNA is TGTGCCAGCTTTTGGGAGACCCAGTACTTC. Amino acid sequence: CASFWETQYF.

The V and J genes are TRBV11-2 and TRBJ1-1; 7 bases line up with TRBD1. This CDR3 spans 15 amino acids. CDR1 is SGHAT and CDR2 is FQNNGV in the germline V gene. Trimming removed 6 bases from V and 4 bases from J; junction bases left unmatched: 11. The CDR3 spells CASRGRQGVSTEAFF. CDR3 sequence (DNA): TGTGCCAGCAGGGGCCGACAGGGTGTGAGCACTGAAGCTTTCTTT.

Remarks on this clone: Other DNA sequences in this specimen translate into the identical CDR3. This sequence joins TRBV9 and TRBJ2-7, with 7 bases aligning to TRBD1. CDR3 length: 14 amino acids. Germline V CDR1 and CDR2: SGDLS, YYNGEE. With V trimmed by 4 bases and J by 2 bases, 6 bases remained unmatched. This CDR3 is CASSIGQGAYEQYF. The CDR3, as DNA: TGTGCCAGCAGCATTGGGCAGGGGGCCTACGAGCAGTACTTC.

The rearrangement links TRBV7-6 to TRBJ2-3; TRBD1 agrees at 10 bases. CDR1 SGHVS and CDR2 FNYEAQ come from the germline V gene. CDR3 size: 17 residues. V trimming: 1 base; J trimming: 3 bases; junction bases outside the gene matches: 7. The CDR3 coding sequence is TGTGCCAGCAGCTTAGAAGGGGACAGGGGAAGGACAGATACGCAGTATTTT. Translated: CASSLEGDRGRTDTQYF.

The rearrangement links TRBV2 to TRBJ2-5; 7 positions agree with TRBD1. This CDR3 comprises 15 residues. Germline-derived CDR1 and CDR2 are SNHLY and FYNNEI. Trimming at V came to 1 base and at J to 3 bases, leaving 5 bases not matched to a gene. The CDR3 is CASSEGPTGKETQYF. CDR3 nucleotides: TGTGCCAGCAGTGAAGGACCGACAGGGAAAGAGACCCAGTACTTC.

This chain links TRBV28 with TRBJ1-5; TRBD1 matches 7 bases. Germline-derived CDR1 and CDR2 are MDHEN and SYDVKM. The length of the CDR3 is 14 residues. After removal of 6 bases from V and 9 bases from J, the junction contained 11 bases not matched to a gene. Here the CDR3 reads CASRYQGGVPPQHF. The CDR3 coding sequence is TGTGCCAGCAGGTATCAGGGGGGAGTACCGCCCCAGCATTTT.

This chain uses TRBV9 with TRBJ2-7; D ambiguous. The CDR3 is made up of 15 amino acids. The germline gives CDR1 SGDLS, CDR2 YYNGEE. The V and J ends lost 3 bases and 4 bases respectively, with 17 bases between them. The CDR3: CASSERQGNLYEQYF. As DNA, the CDR3 is TGTGCCAGCAGCGAAAGACAAGGGAACTTATACGAGCAGTACTTC.

The rearrangement joins TRBV4-3 to TRBJ2-7, with unresolved D. The CDR3 extends over 15 amino acids. Trimming took 0 bases from V and 3 from J, leaving 12 bases between them. The germline V gene has CDR1 LGHNA and CDR2 YSLEER. The CDR3 coding sequence is TGCGCCAGCAGCCAAGATTCGAGTAGGAGCTACGAGCAGTACTTC. Translating it yields CASSQDSSRSYEQYF.

Concerning this clone: Within the sample, other DNA sequences also encode this same CDR3. The chain has TRBV27 and TRBJ2-1; D remains ambiguous. Per germline, CDR1 MNHEY and CDR2 SMNVEV (reference sequence). The CDR3 has 13 amino acids. V lost 2 bases and J 6 bases, leaving 8 bases between the germline ends. As DNA, the CDR3 is TGTGCCAGCAGTTTACTCCTCTCCAATGAGCAGTTCTTC. This gives the protein CASSLLLSNEQFF.